These 12 T cell receptor beta chains were sequenced from one sample in a study of blood T cell repertoires in COVID-19. TCRdb keeps only in-frame clones here, not all; method: immunoSEQ multiplex PCR. The repertoire holds more than 80,000 clones, with roughly 78% as singletons. Sequencing used peripheral blood. The receptor set was obtained from a middle-aged man with active or convalescent COVID-19.

This clone was counted a few times. This sequence joins TRBV5-1 and TRBJ2-2; D is possibly TRBD1 (6 bases). With 5 bases removed from V and 1 base from J, the gap between germline ends came to 12 bases. Germline V gene data show CDR1 as SGHRS and CDR2 as YFSETQ. This CDR3 is built from 15 residues. Written as DNA, the CDR3 is TGCGCCAGCAGTACACAGGGCCTGAACACCGGGGAGCTGTTTTTT. Protein product: CASSTQGLNTGELFF.

The J gene is TRBJ2-3, the V gene TRBV28; TRBD2 matches 9 bases. This CDR3 is 16 amino acids long. Per germline, CDR1 MDHEN and CDR2 SYDVKM. Trimming at V came to 1 base and at J to 6 bases, leaving 8 bases not matched to a gene. The CDR3 DNA reads TGTGCCAGCAGTTTATCGGCGCGGGGGGGCCCTGATACGCAGTATTTT. Its protein is CASSLSARGGPDTQYF.

This clone was seen a few times. The chain combines TRBV5-1 with TRBJ1-6; tentative D call: TRBD1 (5 bases). V was shortened by 3 bases and J by 4 bases, with 8 bases between the two germline ends. The germline V gene encodes CDR1 SGHRS and CDR2 YFSETQ. The CDR3 has 14 residues. The CDR3 DNA follows: TGCGCCAGCAGCTCCCAGGGTTATAATTCACCCCTCCACTTT. It specifies CASSSQGYNSPLHF.

V and J are TRBV18 and TRBJ1-5; 8 nucleotides align to TRBD1. This CDR3 comprises 13 residues. In germline, CDR1 is KGHSH, CDR2 LQKENI. Trimming took 4 bases from V and 7 from J; bases not matched to a gene: 3. This CDR3 is CASSQGQVQPQHF. In nucleotides, the CDR3 is TGTGCCAGCTCACAGGGACAGGTCCAGCCCCAGCATTTT.

The chain links TRBV7-2 to TRBJ2-1; D gene ambiguous. Germline values: CDR1 SGHTA, CDR2 FQGNSA. This CDR3 is built from 16 residues. Trimming pared 1 base from V and 5 bases from J, leaving 15 bases between. CDR3 sequence reads: CASSLEARSNHNEQFF. The CDR3 coding sequence is TGTGCCAGCAGCTTAGAAGCTAGATCAAACCACAATGAGCAGTTCTTC.

This clone was observed a single time. CDR3 nucleotides: TGTGCCACCGGACAGGGGGCAATGGTAACTAATGAAAAACTGTTTTTT. This sequence encodes CATGQGAMVTNEKLFF. This chain uses TRBV10-3 with TRBJ1-4, with TRBD1 matching 11 bases. This CDR3 comprises 16 residues. The germline V gene encodes CDR1 ENHRY and CDR2 SYGVKD. V lost 10 bases, J lost 1 base, and 8 bases stayed unmatched.

J is TRBJ2-1 and V is TRBV21-1; TRBD1 is the table's D call, not checked against the DNA. TRBV21-1 is shown as a pseudogene. The CDR3 is made up of 16 amino acids. CDR3 sequence reads: CASSKGGQPAHNEQFF. In DNA form, the CDR3 reads TGTGCCAGCAGCAAAGGGGGACAGCCCGCTCACAATGAGCAGTTCTTC.

Worth noting for this clone: The sample carries other DNA sequences with the same CDR3. The genes are TRBV29-1 and TRBJ2-2; D might be TRBD1 (5 bases). Per the germline V gene, CDR1 is SQVTM and CDR2 is ANQGSEA. V lost 4 bases to trimming and J lost 2 bases, with 8 bases between them. The CDR3 consists of 13 residues. The CDR3 region is CSVGQLNTGELFF. In DNA form, the CDR3 reads TGCAGCGTTGGACAGCTTAACACCGGGGAGCTGTTTTTT.

Concerning this clone: Other DNA sequences in the sample encode the same CDR3. This chain uses TRBV12-3 or TRBV12-4 with TRBJ2-1; D remains unclear. This CDR3 comprises 13 residues. The V end lost 3 bases, the J end lost 3 bases, and 6 bases lay between the germline ends. CDR3 sequence reads: CASSLADYNEQFF. Here the CDR3 DNA reads TGTGCCAGCAGTTTGGCCGACTACAATGAGCAGTTCTTC.

The sample holds a few counts of this clone. The chain employs TRBV7-9 and TRBJ2-4; 7 bases are shared with TRBD2. The V segment lost 11 bases and the J segment 0 bases; nucleotides outside the gene matches: 13. This CDR3 contains 16 residues. Germline assignment: CDR1 SEHNR and CDR2 FQNEAQ (reference sequence). The CDR3 here is CARSGEGSLAKNIQYF. CDR3 coding DNA: TGTGCCCGCTCCGGGGAGGGGAGTTTAGCCAAAAACATTCAGTACTTC.

This rearrangement joins TRBV19 to TRBJ2-1; 8 bases align to TRBD2. Germline V gene lookup returns CDR1 LNHDA and CDR2 SQIVND (reference sequence). J was trimmed by 0 bases and V by 6 bases; bases with no gene match: 7. This CDR3 region has 16 residues. CDR3 coding DNA: TGTGCCAGTAGCCGGGAGGGATCGAGCTCCTACAATGAGCAGTTCTTC. Protein sequence: CASSREGSSSYNEQFF.

The genes are TRBV3-1 (or the pseudogene TRBV3-2) and TRBJ1-6; 8 bases are a match to TRBD1. This CDR3 has 15 amino acids. Germline V gene data show CDR1 as LGHDT and CDR2 as YNNKEL (reference sequence). With 4 bases clipped from V and 7 bases from J, the junction kept 6 bases outside the gene matches. Here the CDR3 reads CASSPQGAVNSPLHF. The CDR3 DNA reads TGTGCCAGCAGCCCGCAGGGGGCAGTAAATTCACCCCTCCACTTT.